The source of this T cell receptor beta chain is a study of T cell repertoires in ileal Crohn's disease. About this clone: The antigen remains unidentified.

Time point indicated: neoterminal ileum biopsy at postoperative endoscopy, about 6 months after surgery. The study's findings and limits: Compared with non-smokers, active smokers at surgery showed more clonal expansions.

The germline CDR1 and CDR2 sequences are SGHRS and YFSETQ. The CDR3 contains 14 residues. The germline V and J ends were trimmed by 2 bases and 0 bases, with 9 bases remaining between them. Profiling relied on immunoSEQ multiplex PCR, and the TCRdb table lists in-frame clones only, not all of them. The sample carries about 3,000 clones, 86% recorded once. This sequence joins TRBV5-1 and TRBJ2-7; D gene unclear. This sequence originates from an adult with Crohn's disease. Sequencing was carried out using ileal tissue. DNA for the CDR3: TGCGCCAGCAGCTTACTGACGGCCTCCTACGAGCAGTACTTC. It is translated as CASSLLTASYEQYF.